This T cell receptor (beta chain) was profiled in a study of response to subunit inactivated influenza vaccine. Germline CDR1 and CDR2: SGDLS and YYNGEE. The CDR3 consists of 14 residues. As for this clonotype: A junction end diverges from the germline sequence, so it may reflect a read error.

In TCRdb, the RT-PCR reads were re-called with MiXCR into one record per CDR3 protein. The table has 650,000 or so distinct CDR3 sequences, 14% seen once. The sequence came from a man between 45 and 60 years old who received an inactivated influenza vaccine. Sequenced material: PBMCs from blood, taken 14 days before vaccination. The V call is TRBV9, the J call TRBJ2-7; 7 bases line up with TRBD1. The CDR3 DNA reads as TGTGCCAGCAGCGAGGCGGACAGGTCCTACGAGCGGTACTTC. Amino acids: CASSEADRSYERYF.